This T cell receptor beta chain was documented in a study of T cell repertoires in cytomegalovirus infection (dated by TCRdb to about 2019). Regarding the complete study: Peptide stimulations targeted recently identified HLA-C-restricted CMV epitopes, whose presentation resists viral immunomodulation, together with well-studied HLA-B-restricted epitopes. The HLA type of each donor mattered for the analysis, because public TCR beta signatures pointed to carriage of CMV infection along with the matching HLA type.

The treatment or condition label, read with the paper, signifies: in vitro stimulation with specific CMV peptide epitopes to enrich CMV-specific T cells. What the research found in general, with its limitations: The ex vivo response was dominated by HLA-C-restricted CMV-specific TCR beta clonotypes, and the single most frequent clonotype in two of eight donors was supplied by these HLA-C-restricted clonotypes. Carriers of CMV infection plus the relevant HLA type were discriminated by the cumulative frequency of public TCR beta family members in the study cohort and in an independent roughly 340-donor cohort.

The CDR3 runs 15 amino acids, cysteine and phenylalanine included. Of the read, only the CDR3 DNA is kept; its 45 bases are in frame from base 1. A distance of 8 bases separates the germline ends of V and J, which lose 1 base and 0 bases respectively. The CDR1 and CDR2 encoded by the germline V gene (reference sequence) are LGHDT and YNNKEL. This clonotype was seen more than once but under ten times. No antigen is known for it. No much larger clonotype is one base removed from it; base qualities were not supplied. Sequencing was carried out with an Illumina HiSeq 1500. The public reads were quality trimmed at Q25 with fastp and then assembled into clones with MiXCR by TCRdb, keeping productive beta chains. For every CDR3 protein sequence, its rows merge into one entry that carries the most common genes and DNA. Here the sample has some 590,000 distinct CDR3 sequences; roughly 42% occur a single time. The ten largest clones represent 48% of the sample.

The chain is assembled from TRBV3-1 and TRBJ2-3; possibly the D gene is TRBD1, per 6 matching bases. The starting material was cultured PBMCs, obtained from culture after CMV antigen stimulation. This TCR derives from a human donor in good health (CMV status not recorded). Some clones in this sample may be carry-over from other donors' samples. Read as DNA, the sequence is TGTGCCAGCAGCCAAGCAGGGGCCAGCACAGATACGCAGTATTTT. This gives the protein CASSQAGASTDTQYF.